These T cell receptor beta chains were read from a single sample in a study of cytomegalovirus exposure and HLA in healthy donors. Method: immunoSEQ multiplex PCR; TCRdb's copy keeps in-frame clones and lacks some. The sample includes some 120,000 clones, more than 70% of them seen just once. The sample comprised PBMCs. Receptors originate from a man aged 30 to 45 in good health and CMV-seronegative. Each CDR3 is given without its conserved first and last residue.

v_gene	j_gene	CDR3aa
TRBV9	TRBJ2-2	ASSGLGGASPIKNTGELF
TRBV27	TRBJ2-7	ASSVQGLHEQY
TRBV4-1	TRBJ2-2	ASSQGDRPTGELF
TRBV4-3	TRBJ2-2	ASSQRASGGFVAGELF
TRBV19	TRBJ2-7	ASSIMGGGEQY
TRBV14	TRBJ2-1	ASSASIGLGNEQF
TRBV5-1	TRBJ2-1	ASSLGPGGNEQF
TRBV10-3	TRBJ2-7	AISDRSTYEQY
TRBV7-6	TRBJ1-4	ASSPEWGATNEKLF
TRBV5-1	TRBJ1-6	ASSLGLTGMFDSPLH
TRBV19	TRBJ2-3	ASSIEQNTDTQY
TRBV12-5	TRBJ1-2	AKWTDYGYT
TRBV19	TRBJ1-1	ASIDARGQGANTEAF
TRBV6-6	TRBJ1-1	ASGQLPGTEAF
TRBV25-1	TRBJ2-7	ASSEGWGGRYEQY
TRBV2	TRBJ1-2	ASTGDRVYGYT
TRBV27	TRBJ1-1	ASSFLFRGGLNTEAF
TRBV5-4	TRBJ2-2	ASSLDSSANTGELF
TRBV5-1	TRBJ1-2	ASSLETGTGYGYT
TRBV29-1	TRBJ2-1	SVEVLAGNEQF
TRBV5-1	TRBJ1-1	ASSLGAQGSKFTEAF
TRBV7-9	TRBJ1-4	ASSLGEGANEKLF
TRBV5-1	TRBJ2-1	ASSLVGLAGVARLSEQF
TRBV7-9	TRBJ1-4	ASSSRGASEKLF
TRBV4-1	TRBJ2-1	ASSQAVRGRGF
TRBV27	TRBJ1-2	ASSLLGGYGYT
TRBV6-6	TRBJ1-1	ASLQTNRENTEAF
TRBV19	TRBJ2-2	AVPSRSGTGELF
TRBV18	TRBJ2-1	ASSQPGQGYNEQF
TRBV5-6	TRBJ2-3	ASRPGSDSRTDTQY
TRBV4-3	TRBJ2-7	ASSQENSGGSYEQY
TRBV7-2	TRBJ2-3	ASSRSGGPDTQY
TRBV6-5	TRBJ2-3	ASSRTSGGDTQY
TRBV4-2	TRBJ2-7	ASSQEGRDYEQY
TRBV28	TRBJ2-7	ASNFRGYNEQY